These T cell receptor beta chains were read from a single sample in a study of human T cells and chemical hapten exposure. In TCRdb, the RACE reads were re-called with MiXCR into one record per CDR3 protein. The sample carries 180,000 or so distinct CDR3 sequences, more than 25% recorded once. The sample in question was whole blood, obtained in connection with sensitization to the hapten diphenylcyclopropenone (DPC). The receptors shown here come from a woman under 40 with alopecia areata. Some clones in this sample may be carry-over from other donors' samples. Each CDR3 is given with its conserved first and last residue. The D gene is left open where the match is weak. Some rows have no size entry. The others give once, few or many, or a class for an expanded clone.

.,TRBD1,TRBJ2-7,TRBV11-2,CASSIQQGAEQYF,TGTGCCAGCAGCATCCAACAGGGGGCCGAGCAGTACTTC
once,.,TRBJ1-5,TRBV28,CASSERKGAENQPQHF,TGTGCCAGCAGTGAGAGAAAGGGAGCGGAAAATCAGCCCCAGCATTTT
.,.,TRBJ2-1,TRBV10-3,CAITKSTDNEQFF,TGTGCCATCACCAAGTCGACAGACAATGAGCAGTTCTTC
.,.,TRBJ1-1,TRBV27,CASSARQITEAFF,TGTGCCAGCAGTGCTAGACAAATCACTGAAGCTTTCTTT
.,TRBD2,TRBJ2-2,TRBV28,CASAGGGAGIGELFF,TGTGCCAGCGCGGGCGGGGGGGCCGGGATCGGGGAGCTGTTTTTT
few,.,TRBJ1-4,TRBV11-2,CASSFLGNEKLFF,TGTGCCAGCAGCTTTTTAGGGAATGAAAAACTGTTTTTT
.,.,TRBJ2-7,TRBV6-6,CASSYSNVGRSYEQYF,TGTGCCAGCAGTTACTCGAATGTGGGGCGCTCCTACGAGCAGTACTTC
.,.,TRBJ2-3,TRBV5-8,CASSLGVLSTDTQYF,TGTGCCAGCAGCTTAGGGGTCCTGAGCACAGATACGCAGTATTTT
.,.,TRBJ1-1,TRBV4-1,CASSLQARGKTEAFF,TGCGCCAGCAGCCTGCAGGCCAGGGGAAAAACTGAAGCTTTCTTT
.,.,TRBJ2-7,TRBV6-2/TRBV6-3,CASSSSGEQYF,TGTGCCAGCAGCTCTAGTGGGGAGCAGTACTTC
.,TRBD1,TRBJ1-1,TRBV28,CASRGTALRATEAFF,TGTGCCAGCAGGGGGACAGCCCTACGGGCCACTGAAGCTTTCTTT
once,.,TRBJ2-6,TRBV10-3,CAISVPGANVLTF,TGTGCCATCAGTGTCCCTGGGGCCAACGTCCTGACTTTC
.,TRBD1,TRBJ2-7,TRBV15,CATSRDRWYEQYF,TGTGCCACCAGCAGGGACAGGTGGTACGAGCAGTACTTC
few,TRBD1,TRBJ2-3,TRBV20-1,CSAHRGSTDTQYF,TGCAGTGCTCACAGGGGCAGCACAGATACGCAGTATTTT
.,.,TRBJ1-1,TRBV7-3,CASSLQGTNTEAFF,TGTGCCAGCAGCTTACAGGGGACGAACACTGAAGCTTTCTTT
many,.,TRBJ2-6,TRBV28,CASSSGANVLTF,TGTGCCAGCAGCTCTGGGGCCAACGTCCTGACTTTC
.,.,TRBJ1-1,TRBV20-1,CSAKLVTEAFF,TGCAGTGCTAAGTTGGTCACTGAAGCTTTCTTT
few,.,TRBJ2-7,TRBV27,CASSSQGPWNYEQYF,TGTGCCAGCAGTTCGCAGGGTCCATGGAACTACGAGCAGTACTTC
few,.,TRBJ1-2,TRBV20-1,CSAREGQSYGYTF,TGCAGTGCTAGAGAAGGACAGAGCTATGGCTACACCTTC
.,TRBD1,TRBJ1-1,TRBV4-2,CASSQAQGAPNTEAFF,TGCGCCAGCAGCCAAGCACAGGGGGCCCCGAACACTGAAGCTTTCTTT
once,.,TRBJ2-3,TRBV7-2,CASSLVFEANTQYF,TGTGCCAGCAGCTTAGTCTTCGAAGCCAATACGCAGTATTTT
few,.,TRBJ1-2,TRBV4-3,CASSQNPSKGTYGYTF,TGCGCCAGCAGCCAAAATCCTTCGAAGGGGACTTATGGCTACACCTTC
.,.,TRBJ2-3,TRBV7-2,CASSLVGRSDTQYF,TGTGCCAGCAGCTTAGTTGGTCGGTCAGATACGCAGTATTTT
.,.,TRBJ2-2,TRBV27,CASEGSLTPGELFF,TGTGCCAGCGAGGGATCACTTACACCCGGGGAGCTGTTTTTT
.,.,TRBJ1-6,TRBV2,CASRPRDIRDNSPLHF,TGTGCCAGCAGACCTCGGGACATTAGAGATAATTCACCCCTCCACTTT
.,.,TRBJ1-1,TRBV10-3,CAIMGGGGLNTEAFF,TGTGCCATCATGGGCGGGGGTGGACTAAACACTGAAGCTTTCTTT
.,.,TRBJ2-2,TRBV10-3,CAINQGTGELFF,TGTGCCATCAACCAGGGAACCGGGGAGCTGTTTTTT
many,.,TRBJ1-2,TRBV12-3/TRBV12-4,CASSLGSNYGYTF,TGTGCCAGCAGTTTGGGGTCTAACTATGGCTACACCTTC
few,.,TRBJ1-3,TRBV20-1,CSARGSGNTIYF,TGCAGTGCTAGAGGCTCTGGAAACACCATATATTTT
few,TRBD2,TRBJ2-7,TRBV28,CASSLDQKLAGSYEQYF,TGTGCCAGCAGTTTGGACCAAAAGCTAGCGGGGTCCTACGAGCAGTACTTC
.,TRBD1,TRBJ1-4,TRBV20-1,CSANRDRDTTNEKLFF,TGCAGTGCTAACCGGGACAGGGACACCACTAATGAAAAACTGTTTTTT
few,.,TRBJ1-6,TRBV2,CASSRSGLHNSPLHF,TGTGCCAGCAGTCGTTCGGGACTTCATAATTCACCCCTCCACTTT
.,TRBD2,TRBJ2-1,TRBV4-3,CASSQGSGGDPYEQFF,TGCGCCAGCAGCCAAGGCAGCGGGGGGGATCCCTATGAGCAGTTCTTC
.,TRBD1,TRBJ1-6,TRBV3-1,CASSGTGEALHF,TGTGCCAGCAGCGGGACAGGGGAGGCCCTCCACTTT
.,.,TRBJ2-1,TRBV6-5,CASRGAGAYNEQFF,TGTGCCAGCAGGGGAGCGGGTGCCTACAATGAGCAGTTCTTC
once,TRBD1,TRBJ1-2,TRBV29-1,CSAGQAANYGYTF,TGCAGCGCCGGACAGGCCGCTAACTATGGCTACACCTTC
few,.,TRBJ1-2,TRBV4-2,CASSQQGGSYGYTF,TGTGCCAGCAGCCAGCAAGGGGGTAGCTATGGCTACACCTTC
few,.,TRBJ2-2,TRBV20-1,CSVSRGTGGELFF,TGCAGTGTGTCGCGAGGGACCGGCGGGGAGCTGTTTTTT
.,TRBD2,TRBJ2-1,TRBV10-3,CAIRPGLAGKGAANEQFF,TGTGCCATCAGGCCGGGACTAGCGGGAAAAGGGGCGGCCAATGAGCAGTTCTTC
.,TRBD1,TRBJ2-1,TRBV5-1,CASSSGQGREEQFF,TGCGCCAGCTCCTCAGGACAGGGAAGAGAGGAGCAGTTCTTC
few,.,TRBJ2-7,TRBV28,CASGSWSYEQYF,TGTGCCAGCGGGTCCTGGTCCTACGAGCAGTACTTC
few,.,TRBJ1-2,TRBV10-3,CAITRLVGDGYTF,TGTGCCATCACCCGACTTGTTGGCGATGGCTACACCTTC
few,TRBD1,TRBJ1-4,TRBV2,CASSKGTGEVKLFF,TGTGCCAGCAGTAAGGGGACAGGGGAAGTAAAACTGTTTTTT
once,.,TRBJ2-1,TRBV5-1,CASSYGGLYNEQFF,TGCGCCAGCAGCTACGGGGGCTTGTACAATGAGCAGTTCTTC
.,TRBD1,TRBJ1-5,TRBV20-1,CSARLNRGLEPQHF,TGCAGTGCCAGGCTAAACAGGGGGCTTGAGCCCCAGCATTTT
many,TRBD1,TRBJ1-2,TRBV6-1,CASSLGGQVYGYTF,TGTGCCAGCAGTTTGGGGGGACAGGTATATGGCTACACCTTC
.,.,TRBJ1-2,TRBV28,CASSFNSRVYGYTF,TGTGCCAGCAGTTTTAACTCCAGGGTATATGGCTACACCTTC
few,TRBD2,TRBJ2-1,TRBV11-2,CASSLVRGGRAYHEQFF,TGTGCCAGCAGCTTAGTACGGGGCGGGAGGGCGTACCATGAGCAGTTCTTC
few,TRBD1,TRBJ1-2,TRBV7-2,CASSGGQGFISTF,TGTGCCAGCAGCGGAGGACAGGGGTTCATCTCCACCTTC
.,.,TRBJ1-1,TRBV20-1,CSALRRKKAEAFF,TGCAGTGCTCTGAGGAGGAAAAAGGCTGAAGCTTTCTTT
.,TRBD1,TRBJ2-4,TRBV2,CASSELQQGWTKNIQYF,TGTGCCAGCAGTGAACTCCAACAGGGGTGGACCAAAAACATTCAGTACTTC
.,TRBD2,TRBJ2-3,TRBV29-1,CSVERAGGPEDTQYF,TGCAGCGTTGAACGAGCGGGAGGTCCTGAGGATACGCAGTATTTT
.,.,TRBJ1-6,TRBV20-1,CSARDGASYNSPLHF,TGCAGTGCTAGAGACGGGGCCTCCTATAATTCACCCCTCCACTTT
.,.,TRBJ2-4,TRBV20-1,CSAGDTRKENIQYF,TGCAGTGCTGGCGATACTAGAAAAGAAAACATTCAGTACTTC